What follows are 5 T cell receptor beta chains derived from one specimen sequenced in a study of response to subunit inactivated influenza vaccine. One entry per CDR3 protein, called by TCRdb with MiXCR from the RT-PCR reads. The repertoire holds roughly 700,000 distinct CDR3 sequences, with approximately 15% as singletons. The sequencing here drew on PBMCs from blood, taken around two weeks before vaccination. These receptors all stem from a man aged 50 to 59 who received an inactivated influenza vaccine.

The chain is built from TRBV7-2 and TRBJ2-2; TRBD2 aligns across 7 bases. Germline assignment: CDR1 SGHTA and CDR2 FQGNSA. There are 16 residues in the CDR3. Trimming removed 4 bases from V and 2 bases from J; junction bases left unmatched: 7. CDR3 amino acids: CASSWEGSTNTGELFF. CDR3 nucleotide sequence: TGTGCCAGCAGCTGGGAGGGCAGTACCAACACCGGGGAGCTGTTTTTT.

The rearrangement links TRBV28 to TRBJ2-7; 8 bases fit TRBD2. CDR3 length: 13 amino acids. Germline V CDR1 and CDR2: MDHEN, SYDVKM. With 7 bases clipped from V and 1 base from J, the junction kept 3 bases outside the gene matches. CDR3 nucleotide sequence: TGTGCCAGCACCGGACTAGCTTCCTACGAGCAGTACTTC. Encoded protein: CASTGLASYEQYF.

This clonotype came up many times. The chain is built from TRBV7-9 and TRBJ2-1, with 9 bases fitting TRBD2. The CDR3 has 14 amino acids. The V gene end was trimmed by 7 bases and the J gene end by 8 bases; junction bases not matched to a gene: 9. The germline CDR1 and CDR2 sequences are SEHNR and FQNEAQ (reference sequence). This chain's CDR3 is CASTIAGVVDEQFF. The CDR3 DNA reads TGTGCCAGCACCATAGCGGGAGTTGTCGATGAGCAGTTCTTC. The full variable domain, with the rest looked up from reference TRBV7-9 and TRBJ2-1, is DTGVSQNPRHKITKRGQNVTFRCDPISEHNRLYWYRQTLGQGPEFLTYFQNEAQLEKSRLLSDRFSAERPKGSFSTLEIQRTEQGDSAMYLCASTIAGVVDEQFFGPGTRLTVL.

In its sample, this clonotype was seen a few times. This sequence joins TRBV12-3 or TRBV12-4 and TRBJ2-5; D uncertain. V dropped 5 bases and J dropped 0 bases, with 7 bases sitting between them. This CDR3 is 13 amino acids long. This chain's CDR3 is CASSRHDQETQYF. In DNA form, the CDR3 reads TGTGCCAGCAGTCGACACGACCAAGAGACCCAGTACTTC.

The chain links TRBV4-1 to TRBJ2-7; no clear D. CDR1 and CDR2 from the germline V gene are MGHRA and YSYEKL. This CDR3 is 14 amino acids long. The V end lost 0 bases, the J end lost 9 bases, and 15 bases lay between the germline ends. This chain's CDR3 is CASSQDYALTGQYF. The CDR3 DNA reads TGCGCCAGCAGCCAAGATTACGCCCTCACCGGGCAGTACTTC.